By share of the sample, the clone carrying this T cell receptor (gamma chain) is medium-sized. Its antigen is currently unknown. TCRdb re-called the multiplex PCR reads via CATT. The sample lists roughly 700 gamma-chain clones; roughly a tenth were seen once. Genomic DNA from isolated PBMCs served as the sequencing template. The sample originates from a study of gamma delta lymphoproliferative disorders and STAT genes. Study summary: The EuroClonality-NGS protocol was used to prepare delta libraries. Overall study findings and caveats: Whether leukemic clones are public or private remains unconfirmed. Delta repertoires did not separate groups, but patient gamma repertoires clustered apart.

Source material: blood. The TCR comes from a human donor in good health.

The CDR3 is CATWTIYYKKLF. CDR3 coding DNA: TGTGCCACCTGGACCATATATTATAAGAAACTCTTT. This chain joins TRGV8 and TRGJ1 or TRGJ2. The J gene was not available in TCRdb and was assigned here by matching the DNA to germline segments. Germline V gives CDR1 VENAVY, CDR2 YDSYNSRV. This CDR3 contains 12 residues. V lost 6 bases and J lost 4; bases outside the gene matches: 6.